Each of the 28 T cell receptor beta chains below was sequenced from the same sample in a study of blood T cell repertoires in COVID-19. The protocol was immunoSEQ multiplex PCR, while the TCRdb copy is restricted to in-frame clones and leaves out a portion. The repertoire holds about 150,000 clones, over 75% seen once, with over 35% in the top ten. Specimen: peripheral blood. Receptors originate from a human donor in a cohort sampled during active COVID-19.

The chain links TRBV10-3 to TRBJ1-5; tentative D call: TRBD1 (5 bases). Germline values: CDR1 ENHRY, CDR2 SYGVKD. V was cut by 6 bases and J by 10 bases, with 19 bases left in between. CDR3 length: 14 amino acids. CDR3 loop: CAIRGDGKTEPQHF. CDR3 sequence (DNA): TGTGCCATCAGAGGGGATGGAAAGACAGAACCCCAGCATTTT.

The genes are TRBV7-3 and TRBJ2-3; TRBD2 matches 10 bases. V lost 5 bases and J lost 4; bases outside the gene matches: 9. CDR1 and CDR2 (germline): SGHTA, FQGTGA. The CDR3 has 16 amino acids. CDR3 coding DNA: TGTGCCAGCAGCCCATATAGCGGGGGGTGGGCAGATACGCAGTATTTT. This encodes CASSPYSGGWADTQYF.

This chain connects TRBV7-9 to TRBJ2-1; 9 nucleotides line up with TRBD1. Germline-derived CDR1 and CDR2 are SEHNR and FQNEAQ (reference sequence). CDR3 length equals 19 residues. The V gene end was trimmed by 4 bases and the J gene end by 6 bases; junction bases not matched to a gene: 19. The CDR3 DNA reads as TGTGCCAGCAGCTCGGGACAGGGAAGCGAACGTGGTTTAGGCAATGAGCAGTTCTTC. It yields the protein CASSSGQGSERGLGNEQFF.

This chain connects TRBV9 to TRBJ2-5; D perhaps matches TRBD2 (5 bases). The V gene's germline CDR1 is SGDLS and CDR2 YYNGEE. The CDR3 covers 15 residues. The ends were cut back, 0 bases at V and 4 bases at J, with 13 bases in the middle. The CDR3 nucleotides read TGTGCCAGCAGCGTAGCGGGAAGAGAGATAGAGACCCAGTACTTC. Residues: CASSVAGREIETQYF. The whole variable domain, filled in from reference TRBV9 and TRBJ2-5, reads DSGVTQTPKHLITATGQRVTLRCSPRSGDLSVYWYQQSLDQGLQFLIQYYNGEERAKGNILERFSAQQFPDLHSELNLSSLELGDSALYFCASSVAGREIETQYFGPGTRLLVL.

V is TRBV30 and J is TRBJ1-2; TRBD1 is a possible D gene (6 bases). The CDR3 length is 12 residues. Per germline, CDR1 GTSNPN and CDR2 SVGIG (reference sequence). V dropped 2 bases and J dropped 8 bases, with 12 bases sitting between them. The CDR3 nucleotides are TGTGCCTGGAGTCGGGGGGCACAGGGCTACACCTTC. This gives the protein CAWSRGAQGYTF.

The chain joins TRBV13 to TRBJ1-3; 8 bases align to TRBD1. Germline-derived CDR1 and CDR2 are PRHDT and FYEKMQ (reference sequence). The CDR3 consists of 17 residues. The V and J ends lost 2 bases and 0 bases, in that order; junction bases with no gene match: 6. The CDR3 here is CASSLWTGKGSGNTIYF. As DNA, the CDR3 is TGTGCCAGCAGCTTATGGACAGGGAAGGGCTCTGGAAACACCATATATTTT.

This chain's CDR3 is CSVEESGSSPGNTIYF. CDR3 nucleotide sequence: TGCAGCGTTGAAGAATCGGGGTCTAGCCCTGGAAACACCATATATTTT. The gene calls are TRBV29-1 and TRBJ1-3; D gene unclear. The germline V gene has CDR1 SQVTM and CDR2 ANQGSEA. V lost 0 bases and J lost 2, with 14 bases in between. The CDR3 has 16 amino acids.

The chain recombines TRBV7-3 with TRBJ2-3; possible D gene TRBD2, 6 bases. CDR3 length equals 16 residues. Germline-derived CDR1 and CDR2 are SGHTA and FQGTGA. The ends were cut back, 2 bases at V and 0 bases at J, with 12 bases in the middle. The CDR3 protein is CASSLEGRTSTDTQYF. The DNA of the CDR3 is TGTGCCAGCAGCTTAGAGGGGAGGACTAGCACAGATACGCAGTATTTT.

This clone turned up a few times. The chain recombines TRBV5-5 with TRBJ2-3; weak D call: TRBD2 (5 bases). The CDR3 has 13 residues. CDR1 and CDR2 (germline): SGHKS, YYEKEE (reference sequence). The V gene lost 4 bases and the J gene lost 2 bases, with 8 bases spanning the gap. The CDR3 DNA reads TGTGCCAGCAGCAACGGGGTCACAGATACGCAGTATTTT. Residues: CASSNGVTDTQYF.

V and J are TRBV7-3 and TRBJ2-2, with 12 nucleotides matching TRBD2. This CDR3 has 17 residues. Trimming at V came to 3 bases and at J to 0 bases, leaving 2 bases not matched to a gene. Per germline, CDR1 SGHTA and CDR2 FQGTGA. The CDR3 is CASSLTSGGTNTGELFF. The CDR3 DNA is TGTGCCAGCAGCTTGACTAGCGGGGGCACGAACACCGGGGAGCTGTTTTTT.

This sequence joins TRBV6-6 and TRBJ2-7; 7 nucleotides line up with TRBD2. Per the germline V gene, CDR1 is MNHNY and CDR2 is SVGAGI (reference sequence). V lost 3 bases to trimming and J lost 3 bases; unmatched junction nucleotides: 11. The CDR3 runs to 16 residues. DNA for the CDR3: TGTGCCAGCAGTTATACAGGCGGGAGTACGCTCTACGAGCAGTACGTC. Protein: CASSYTGGSTLYEQYV.

A few counts support this clone. The chain has TRBV6-5 and TRBJ2-1, with 11 positions matching TRBD1. The length of the CDR3 is 15 residues. CDR1 is MNHEY, CDR2 SVGAGI, per germline. Losses at the gene ends were 6 bases for V and 5 bases for J; bases not matched to a gene: 6. The CDR3 reads CASRADRGPNNEQFF. The CDR3 nucleotides read TGTGCCAGCAGAGCGGACAGGGGGCCCAACAATGAGCAGTTCTTC.

This clone appeared once. The V call is TRBV30, the J call TRBJ2-2; TRBD1 is a possible D gene (6 bases). Trimming stripped 7 bases from V and 0 bases from J, with 9 bases between. The germline CDR1 and CDR2 sequences are GTSNPN and SVGIG (reference sequence). The CDR3 has 13 residues. CDR3 in amino acids: CASRTANTGELFF. Written as DNA, the CDR3 is TGTGCCTCCCGGACAGCGAACACCGGGGAGCTGTTTTTT.

The gene calls are TRBV20-1 and TRBJ1-2; 7 bases align to TRBD1. Per the germline V gene, CDR1 is DFQATT and CDR2 is SNEGSKA (reference sequence). The ends lost 6 bases at V and 0 bases at J; junction bases unmatched: 16. The CDR3 is 17 amino acids. The CDR3 nucleotides read TGCAGTGCAAGTGAGGACAGGAGGCCCTCCTCTAACTATGGCTACACCTTC. This translates into CSASEDRRPSSNYGYTF.

The chain couples TRBV7-2 to TRBJ1-6; D uncertain. Germline assignment: CDR1 SGHTA and CDR2 FQGNSA. The CDR3 is 14 amino acids. V was pared by 5 bases and J by 5 bases, with 10 bases between. The CDR3 spells CASSVTVNNSPLHF. The CDR3 DNA reads as TGTGCCAGCAGCGTCACAGTTAATAATTCACCCCTCCACTTT.

The chain links TRBV12-3 or TRBV12-4 to TRBJ1-1; D unclear. Trimming cost V 2 bases and J 9 bases, with 10 bases left between them. This CDR3 has 12 residues. The CDR3 bases are TGTGCCAGCAGTTTATCCACAGCCCAAGCTTTCTTT. It encodes CASSLSTAQAFF.

This chain uses TRBV4-3 with TRBJ2-5; TRBD2 matches 11 bases. The CDR3 length is 14 residues. Germline loops: CDR1 LGHNA, CDR2 YSLEER. V gave up 5 bases and J gave up 5 bases; unmatched junction bases: 4. The CDR3 DNA sequence: TGCGCCAGCAGCGACCGACTAGCGGGGGAGACCCAGTACTTC. Its translation: CASSDRLAGETQYF.

The V and J genes are TRBV2 and TRBJ1-1, with D perhaps matching TRBD1 (5 bases). Trimming cost V 4 bases and J 1 base, with 7 bases left between them. The CDR3 spans 13 residues. Germline V gene data show CDR1 as SNHLY and CDR2 as FYNNEI. CDR3 loop: CASSGGPNTEAFF. The CDR3 region has the DNA TGTGCCAGCAGTGGGGGCCCGAACACTGAAGCTTTCTTT.

Only one count was recorded for this clone. This chain uses TRBV29-1 with TRBJ1-2; the D gene is possibly TRBD1 (6 bases). The CDR3 runs 11 residues. The V gene lost 6 bases and the J gene lost 7 bases, with 12 bases spanning the gap. Per the germline V gene, CDR1 is SQVTM and CDR2 is ANQGSEA. CDR3 bases: TGCAGCGTCACTCAGGGGTCTGGCTACACCTTC. Amino acids: CSVTQGSGYTF.

The chain recombines TRBV18 with TRBJ1-2; D gene uncertain. Germline-derived CDR1 and CDR2 are KGHSH and LQKENI. With 2 bases removed from V and 4 bases from J, the gap between germline ends came to 11 bases. This CDR3 comprises 14 residues. As DNA, the CDR3 is TGTGCCAGCTCACCAGGGGAGGGATCCTATGGCTACACCTTC. Residues: CASSPGEGSYGYTF. The variable domain in full, with the rest retrieved from reference TRBV18 and TRBJ1-2, is NAGVMQNPRHLVRRRGQEARLRCSPMKGHSHVYWYRQLPEEGLKFMVYLQKENIIDESGMPKERFSAEFPKEGPSILRIQQVVRGDSAAYFCASSPGEGSYGYTFGSGTRLTVV.

The chain links TRBV11-3 to TRBJ2-3; 14 bases match TRBD2. Looked up from germline, CDR1 is SGHNT and CDR2 is YENEEA. CDR3 length equals 16 residues. Trimming cost V 5 bases and J 5 bases; bases outside gene matches: 6. The chain's CDR3 is CASSLGTSGSRDTQYF. The CDR3 nucleotides read TGTGCCAGCAGCCTGGGGACTAGCGGGAGTAGAGATACGCAGTATTTT.

J is TRBJ2-7 and V is TRBV13; no clear D. This CDR3 spans 13 amino acids. Trimming took off 4 bases at V and 2 bases at J, with 9 bases between the two ends. Germline V gene lookup returns CDR1 PRHDT and CDR2 FYEKMQ (reference sequence). The DNA of the CDR3 is TGTGCCAGCAGCTCTAACCCAACCTACGAGCAGTACGTC. Protein sequence: CASSSNPTYEQYV.

The V and J genes are TRBV7-7 and TRBJ2-5; 10 nucleotides match TRBD1. V shed 5 bases, J shed 4 bases, and the junction held 4 bases outside the gene matches. Germline V gives CDR1 SSHAT, CDR2 FNYEAQ (reference sequence). The CDR3 totals 14 residues. DNA of the CDR3: TGTGCCAGCAGCCCGGGGACAGGGGCAGAGACCCAGTACTTC. Protein: CASSPGTGAETQYF.

In its sample, this clone was seen once. This rearrangement joins TRBV7-2 to TRBJ2-5; possibly TRBD2 for D (5 bases). The CDR3 contains 12 residues. The germline CDR1 and CDR2 sequences are SGHTA and FQGNSA. V was clipped by 6 bases and J by 4 bases, with 9 bases between them. The CDR3, as DNA: TGTGCCAGCAGTCTAGCCGCAGAGACCCAGTACTTC. Its protein is CASSLAAETQYF.

V usage is TRBV11-2 and J usage is TRBJ2-1; 11 positions match TRBD2. CDR3 length equals 15 residues. Trimming took 3 bases from V and 3 from J; bases not matched to a gene: 1. The germline V gene has CDR1 SGHAT and CDR2 FQNNGV. The CDR3 spells CASSLGLADYNEQFF. The CDR3, as DNA: TGTGCCAGCAGCTTGGGACTAGCGGACTACAATGAGCAGTTCTTC. Full variable domain (missing parts from reference TRBV11-2 and TRBJ2-1): EAGVAQSPRYKIIEKRQSVAFWCNPISGHATLYWYQQILGQGPKLLIQFQNNGVVDDSQLPKDRFSAERLKGVDSTLKIQPAKLEDSAVYLCASSLGLADYNEQFFGPGTRLTVL.

The gene calls are TRBV19 and TRBJ1-2; D perhaps matches TRBD1 (6 bases). The CDR3 loop spans 15 amino acids. Looked up from germline, CDR1 is LNHDA and CDR2 is SQIVND (reference sequence). The V gene lost 8 bases and the J gene lost 1 base, with 17 bases spanning the gap. The CDR3 here is CASHKGGGGNYGYTF. CDR3 bases: TGTGCCAGTCATAAAGGGGGGGGAGGTAACTATGGCTACACCTTC.

The chain links TRBV18 to TRBJ2-7; 8 bases align to TRBD1. With 4 bases clipped from V and 3 bases from J, the junction kept 2 bases outside the gene matches. The germline gives CDR1 KGHSH, CDR2 LQKENI. The CDR3 runs to 13 residues. CDR3 sequence: CASSQGQGYEQYF. CDR3 DNA: TGTGCCAGCTCACAAGGACAGGGCTACGAGCAGTACTTC.

The J gene is TRBJ1-1, the V gene TRBV3-1 (or the pseudogene TRBV3-2), with TRBD1 matching over 10 bases. CDR3 size: 13 residues. Germline trimming cut 4 bases from V and 4 bases from J; bases unmatched to any gene: 0. Germline lookup yields CDR1 LGHDT and CDR2 YNNKEL (reference sequence). CDR3 nucleotide sequence: TGTGCCAGCAGCCGGACAGGGGGCACTGAAGCTTTCTTT. Its protein is CASSRTGGTEAFF.